This TCR beta chain was profiled in a study of blood T cell repertoires in COVID-19 (dated by TCRdb to 2018 to 2021). A note on the overall study: The collaborator samples originated in the United States, Italy and Spain and spanned the acute and convalescent phases of COVID-19. HLA class I and class II types, where available, came from metadata supplied by the sample provider rather than from assay-based typing. A de-identified subject ID, COVID-19 status, age in years and sex were almost always included in the sample metadata. The samples were drawn from the first 160 participants of the ongoing ImmuneRACE study and from 950 to 1,500 subjects provided by 6 global collaborators. The prospective study material was composed of cDNA or gDNA derived from T cells, B-cell-depleted T cells, or PBMCs. A freely available public database, intended as a resource for researchers studying the immune response to SARS-CoV-2, is where the repertoires were released. The dataset comprised deeply sampled blood TCRbeta repertoires from subjects exposed to, actively infected with, or recovered from COVID-19. What the work shows at the level of the full study, not this receptor alone: The amount of clinical and demographic metadata varied by source and participant and was provided uncurated.

TCRbeta CDR3 regions were amplified from genomic DNA using the immunoSEQ Assay, a bias-controlled multiplex PCR. In the authors' own workflow: Within the assay, amplification of reference gene primers was used to estimate how many nucleated cells each sample contained. To quantify the absolute abundance of each unique TCRbeta CDR3 rearrangement, sequence reads were collapsed and filtered. For each sample, productive Simpson clonality was calculated as the square root of Simpson's diversity index across productive rearrangements. As stored in TCRdb, this immuneACCESS dataset retains in-frame rearrangements with V and J assigned. A fraction of the clones does not appear; measured against another copy, unresolved V genes explain less than half of the discrepancy, and the remainder lacks a known reason. V, J and clone size are those of that table, while D and trimming were read from the DNA. This sample comprises under 300,000 clones, almost 85% of them detected only once. The ten largest clones take up over 12% of the sample.

The cysteine opens and the phenylalanine closes a CDR3 of 18 amino acids. CDR3 DNA only is kept here, 54 bases in frame from base 1. The germline V gene (reference sequence) supplies CDR1 LNHDA and CDR2 SQIVND. For this chain, trimming is 10 bases at the V end and 4 bases at the J end, and the number of junction bases without a gene match is 16. Participants in the prospective study were enrolled through a virtual design, were aged 18 to 89 years, and lived in some 24 United States geographic areas. In the prospective study, participants were assigned to cohorts based on the clinical history participants reported in a screening survey and a study questionnaire. Recovered participants in ImmuneRACE Cohort 3 were defined as having two consecutive negative NP/OP PCR tests, clearance from a healthcare professional, or resolution of symptoms. In the prospective study, mobile phlebotomists collected whole blood, serum and a nasopharyngeal or oropharyngeal swab from each participant. Participants in the prospective study had the option to provide additional blood draws and questionnaires over a roughly 2-month period. Before DNA extraction, blood samples from the prospective study were shipped at room temperature or frozen.

In regard to this clone: Its specific antigen is unknown. The input lacks base qualities; no much larger clone sits a single base away.

The sequence is built from TRBV19 and TRBJ2-5; 15 bases in the junction line up with TRBD2. The specimen was PBMCs or T cells enriched from blood (not recorded which). The sequence was collected from a man between 35 and 55 years old who had recovered from COVID-19. For the CDR3, the sequence is CATLRTSGRARRLETQYF. The nucleotides read TGTGCCACTCTGAGGACTAGCGGGAGGGCCCGGAGGCTAGAGACCCAGTACTTC.